Listed below are T cell receptor beta chains from one sample, sequenced in a study of cytomegalovirus exposure and HLA in healthy donors. Profiled with immunoSEQ multiplex PCR; TCRdb holds only in-frame clones, not every one. The sample table includes 100,000 to 150,000 clones. The specimen sequenced was PBMCs. These receptors originate from a woman in her thirties or forties in good health and CMV-seropositive. Each CDR3 is given with its conserved first and last residue. The D gene is left open where the match is weak.

j_call v_call d_call cdr3_nt cdr3_aa
TRBJ1-4 TRBV27 - TGTGCCAGCAGTCTATACAGGGTGCCGGAAAAACTGTTTTTT CASSLYRVPEKLFF
TRBJ2-7 TRBV27 TRBD1 TGTGCCAGCAGTCCTCTCAGGGGGCTAAGCTACGAGCAGTACTTC CASSPLRGLSYEQYF
TRBJ2-3 TRBV9 TRBD2 TGTGCCAGCAGCGTAGCGGCTAGCGGAGTGAGCACAGATACGCAGTATTTT CASSVAASGVSTDTQYF
TRBJ2-5 TRBV7-8 - TGTGCCAGCAGCCCCACAGGAATCCAAGAGACCCAGTACTTC CASSPTGIQETQYF
TRBJ1-4 TRBV5-1 - TGCGCCAGCAGCCGGGGGGTGGGTGCAACTAATGAAAAACTGTTTTTT CASSRGVGATNEKLFF
TRBJ1-1 TRBV19 - TGTGCCAGTAGTATGCCGGTTATGAACACTGAAGCTTTCTTT CASSMPVMNTEAFF
TRBJ2-7 TRBV5-6 - TGTGCCAGCAGCTTGGGGTTCGAGCGGGCCGCCTACGAGCAGTACTTC CASSLGFERAAYEQYF
TRBJ2-7 TRBV7-9 TRBD2 TGTGCCAGCAGCTTTGGGGGGAGGGCCTACGAGCAGTACTTC CASSFGGRAYEQYF
TRBJ2-1 TRBV11-3 - TGTGCCAGCAGCTTAGGGGTAGGGGTCTACAATGAGCAGTTCTTC CASSLGVGVYNEQFF
TRBJ1-4 TRBV4-3 TRBD1 TGCGCCAGCAGCCAGCCGGGACAGACCAATGAAAAACTGTTTTTT CASSQPGQTNEKLFF
TRBJ1-5 TRBV28 TRBD1 TGTGCCAGCAGGAAACAGGGGGGAGTAGGTCAGCCCCAGCATTTT CASRKQGGVGQPQHF
TRBJ1-6 TRBV6-5 - TGTGCCAGCAGGCAGGGTTCGGGGGTGAATTCACCCCTCCACTTT CASRQGSGVNSPLHF
TRBJ2-7 TRBV18 - TGTGCCAGCTCACCAGGGCCAGGGGGGACGTACGAGCAGTACTTC CASSPGPGGTYEQYF
TRBJ1-4 TRBV19 TRBD1 TGTGCCAGTAACAGGGGGGGAGAGGAAAAACTGTTTTTT CASNRGGEEKLFF
TRBJ2-7 TRBV6-5 TRBD2 TGTGCCAGCAGTTCCGGACTAGCGGGAGTTCACGAGCAGTACTTC CASSSGLAGVHEQYF
TRBJ1-3 TRBV11-2 - TGTGCCAGCAGCCCATCGGGCAGGGTCGGAAACACCATATATTTT CASSPSGRVGNTIYF
TRBJ2-1 TRBV13 TRBD2 TGTGCCAGCACCTGGACTAGCGCGAAGGATCCTTTCAACAATGAGCAGTTCTTC CASTWTSAKDPFNNEQFF
TRBJ2-3 TRBV19 - TGTGCCAGTAGGGTGGGGGGATGGGACACAGATACGCAGTATTTT CASRVGGWDTDTQYF
TRBJ2-1 TRBV7-8 TRBD2 TGTGCCAGCAGGCGGGGACTAGCGGAAAACAATGAGCAGTTCTTC CASRRGLAENNEQFF
TRBJ1-4 TRBV30 - TGTGCCTGGAGTAGGGGGGGTGAAAAACTGTTTTTT CAWSRGGEKLFF
TRBJ2-2 TRBV10-3 TRBD1 TGTGCCATCAGGGATCAGACAGGGGGCGCCGCCGGGGAGCTGTTTTTT CAIRDQTGGAAGELFF
TRBJ2-3 TRBV9 TRBD2 TGTGCCAGCAGCGTCGTAGCGGGGAGCACAGATACGCAGTATTTT CASSVVAGSTDTQYF
TRBJ2-2 TRBV9 - TGTGCCAGCAGCCCCCTCGCGGTATCGAACACCGGGGAGCTGTTTTTT CASSPLAVSNTGELFF
TRBJ1-2 TRBV7-9 TRBD1 TGTGCCAGCAGCTTAATCCAGGGGGCATTTGGCTACACCTTC CASSLIQGAFGYTF
TRBJ1-2 TRBV27 - TGTGCCAGCTCGACCGGGGGGGGGTATGGCTACACCTTC CASSTGGGYGYTF
TRBJ2-1 TRBV10-3 TRBD2 TGTGCCATCAGTGCTCAACTAGCGGAATTAGATTACAATGAGCAGTTCTTC CAISAQLAELDYNEQFF
TRBJ2-5 TRBV11-1 - TGTGCCAGCAGCTTAGGGACTTTGATGAGGACCCAGTACTTC CASSLGTLMRTQYF
TRBJ1-5 TRBV6-1 TRBD1 TGTGCCAGCAGCGGACAGGGGTGGCAGCCCCAGCATTTT CASSGQGWQPQHF
TRBJ2-7 TRBV28 - TGTGCCAGCAGTGAATCCAGAGGGCAACGCCACGAGCAGTACTTC CASSESRGQRHEQYF
TRBJ2-3 TRBV6-5 - TGTGCCAGCAGGGAAGGACTCCCTGCAGATACGCAGTATTTT CASREGLPADTQYF
TRBJ1-2 TRBV6-6 TRBD1 TGTGCCAGCAGTTCAATGGGGGGACAGGGAACCTATGGCTACACCTTC CASSSMGGQGTYGYTF
TRBJ1-1 TRBV6-4 - TGTGCCAGCAGTGCTTCGGGGGCGGGGGGCACTGAAGCTTTCTTT CASSASGAGGTEAFF
TRBJ2-7 TRBV28 TRBD2 TGTGCCAGCAGCCGACTAGCGGGAGGGCCGTACGAGCAGTACTTC CASSRLAGGPYEQYF
TRBJ1-5 TRBV27 - TGTGCCAGCAGTTTATCAACCCAGGGAAATCAGCCCCAGCATTTT CASSLSTQGNQPQHF
TRBJ2-5 TRBV5-4 TRBD2 TGTGCCAGCAGCTTGGGGCTAGCGGGCGGAGCCCGCCAAGAGACCCAGTACTTC CASSLGLAGGARQETQYF
TRBJ1-2 TRBV6-5 - TGTGCCAGCAGTGCCTCCTACAGGGTAGACTATGGCTACACCTTC CASSASYRVDYGYTF
TRBJ2-7 TRBV6-1 - TGTGCCAGCAGTGAAGGGGGCAGGGTCCTATACGAGCAGTACTTC CASSEGGRVLYEQYF
TRBJ2-3 TRBV5-1 - TGCGCCAGCAGCCCCTGGACTTGGGCAGATACGCAGTATTTT CASSPWTWADTQYF
TRBJ1-4 TRBV6-5 - TGTGCCAGCAGACAAAATCTTCACGAAAAACTGTTTTTT CASRQNLHEKLFF
TRBJ2-7 TRBV2 TRBD2 TGTGCCAGCAGTCCCCTAGCGGGGGTTTACTCCTACGAGCAGTACTTC CASSPLAGVYSYEQYF
TRBJ1-5 TRBV28 - TGTGCCAGCAGTTTAACGGGGGACAGCAATCAGCCCCAGCATTTT CASSLTGDSNQPQHF
TRBJ2-7 TRBV28 - TGTGCCAGCAGTACCCAACCGACAGGTTTCCGGGCCTACGAGCAGTACTTC CASSTQPTGFRAYEQYF
TRBJ2-6 TRBV18 TRBD1 TGTGCCAGCTCACCACAAAGACAGGGGGCGCAAGGGGCCAACGTCCTGACTTTC CASSPQRQGAQGANVLTF
TRBJ2-1 TRBV5-1 TRBD1 TGCGCCAGCAGCTGGGGGACAGGGGGCTCTGAGCAGTTCTTC CASSWGTGGSEQFF
TRBJ1-1 TRBV29-1 TRBD1 TGCAGCGTTTCTCGAAGGTGGCAGGGGGGGAACACTGAAGCTTTCTTT CSVSRRWQGGNTEAFF
TRBJ2-3 TRBV28 TRBD2 TGTGCCAGCAGCCCCCAACTAGCGAGTCTTTCCGATACGCAGTATTTT CASSPQLASLSDTQYF
TRBJ1-2 TRBV6-6 - TGTGCCAGCAGACACGGACAGTTAGAGAATGGCTACACCTTC CASRHGQLENGYTF
TRBJ1-3 TRBV27 - TGTGCCAGCAGTTCTCCCTCGGGGGATCTCTGCTCTGGAAACACCATATATTTT CASSSPSGDLCSGNTIYF
TRBJ1-2 TRBV30 - TGTGCCTGGAGTGTTGGCTCTCAGCGGGGCTACACCTTC CAWSVGSQRGYTF
TRBJ1-4 TRBV30 - TGTGCCTGGAGTTGGGCACCAAAAAGGGAAAAACTGTTTTTT CAWSWAPKREKLFF
TRBJ1-1 TRBV2 - TGTGCCAGCAGTAAAACTCCGGGACACCTGAACACTGAAGCTTTCTTT CASSKTPGHLNTEAFF
TRBJ2-5 TRBV7-3 TRBD2 TGTGCCAGCAGCCTAGCGGGAGGGCCAGAGACCCAGTACTTC CASSLAGGPETQYF
TRBJ1-1 TRBV11-2 - TGTGCCAGCAGTCGCGGCGGGGGCTTGAACACTGAAGCTTTCTTT CASSRGGGLNTEAFF
TRBJ1-2 TRBV28 TRBD1 TGTGCCAGTAAAACTCCGGGACAGCTCTATGGCTACACCTTC CASKTPGQLYGYTF
TRBJ1-5 TRBV19 - TGTGCCAGTAGTACCCAGGGGAATCAGCCCCAGCATTTT CASSTQGNQPQHF